One and the same sample provided the 13 T cell receptor beta chains below, sequenced in a study of T cell clonality in common variable immunodeficiency. TCRdb's table, derived via immunoSEQ multiplex PCR, lists solely in-frame clones and lacks some. The data show tens of thousands of clones, with none appearing a single time. Material for sequencing was peripheral blood mononuclear cells. The receptors were sampled from a person aged 18 to 75 in good health.

Ten or more counts support this clone. CDR3 DNA (partial): TGCAGTGCTAGAGTTGGGGGGACAGGCCTCAATCAGCCC. Amino acid sequence: CSARVGGTGLNQP. The entire CDR3 sequence reads CSARVGGTGLNQPQHF. The chain joins TRBV20-1 to TRBJ1-5, with 8 nucleotides matching TRBD1. The read halts 3 residues ahead of the CDR3 end, with the missing end drawn from the germline J gene. The CDR3 extends over 16 amino acids. V gave up 1 base and J gave up 3 bases; unmatched junction bases: 8. CDR1 is DFQATT, CDR2 SNEGSKA, per germline (reference sequence).

This clone was seen a handful of times. The read ends 3 residues shy of where the CDR3 ends; the end is completed using the germline J gene. The rearrangement links TRBV7-9 to TRBJ1-2; D call uncertain. Germline V gene lookup returns CDR1 SEHNR and CDR2 FQNEAQ (reference sequence). The CDR3 has 14 residues. Incomplete CDR3 DNA: TGTGCCAGCAGCTTATCTGGCTTACCGAATGAC. The encoded protein is CASSLSGLPND. The full CDR3 protein is CASSLSGLPNDYTF.

This clone occurred many times. The observed sequence ends 3 residues before the CDR3 terminus, with the missing tail filled in from the germline J gene. This rearrangement joins TRBV5-1 to TRBJ1-4; TRBD1 is a possible D gene (5 bases). The length of the CDR3 is 15 residues. The V end lost 0 bases, the J end lost 8 bases, and 14 bases lay between the germline ends. Looked up from germline, CDR1 is SGHRS and CDR2 is YFSETQ. The CDR3 bases that were read are TGCGCCAGCAGCTTGGGGATCCAGGGATGGGAAAAA. It specifies CASSLGIQGWEK. The CDR3, in full, reads CASSLGIQGWEKLFF.

This clone came up many times. The CDR3 end is not reached by the read, which stops 3 residues before it; the germline J gene fills it in. The chain links TRBV23-1 to TRBJ2-3, with D possibly matching TRBD1 (6 bases). TRBV23-1 is given ORF status, its function remaining uncertain. V lost 6 bases and J lost 2, with 12 bases in between. The CDR3 consists of 14 residues. CDR3 loop: CASRQGRYTDTQYF. The part of the CDR3 DNA that was read is TGCGCCAGCAGACAGGGACGGTACACAGATACG.

This clone came up many times. With the read ending 3 residues before the CDR3 end, the germline J gene is used to fill in that end. J is TRBJ2-1 and V is TRBV19, with unresolved D. The germline gives CDR1 LNHDA, CDR2 SQIVND (reference sequence). V gave up 5 bases and J gave up 7 bases, with 6 bases separating them. This CDR3 is 11 amino acids long. The CDR3 reads CASSPGNEQFF. The CDR3 bases that were read are TGTGCCAGTAGTCCCGGTAATGAG.

This clone was counted ten times or more. The CDR3 end lies 3 residues beyond the end of the read and is filled in from the germline J gene. This chain connects TRBV30 to TRBJ2-2; 9 bases line up with TRBD1. With V trimmed by 0 bases and J by 2 bases, 10 bases remained unmatched. There are 18 residues in the CDR3. Germline V gene lookup returns CDR1 GTSNPN and CDR2 SVGIG (reference sequence). The part of the CDR3 DNA that was read is TGTGCCTGGAGTGTTCTGGTTCAGACAGGGGGAAACACCGGGGAG. Its translation: CAWSVLVQTGGNTGE. The whole CDR3 reads CAWSVLVQTGGNTGELFF.

This clone was detected many times. Read sequence stops 3 residues before the CDR3 end, and the germline J gene provides the missing end. The rearrangement uses TRBV11-3 and TRBJ1-1, with D unresolved. The germline V and J ends were trimmed by 1 base and 3 bases, with 6 bases remaining between them. Germline V gene lookup returns CDR1 SGHNT and CDR2 YENEEA. This CDR3 has 13 residues. The sequenced part of the CDR3 DNA is TGTGCCAGCAGCTTAGGACTGGACACTGAA. It yields the protein CASSLGLDTE. The entire CDR3 sequence reads CASSLGLDTEAFF. Variable domain in full (rest from reference TRBV11-3 and TRBJ1-1): EAGVVQSPRYKIIEKKQPVAFWCNPISGHNTLYWYLQNLGQGPELLIRYENEEAVDDSQLPKDRFSAERLKGVDSTLKIQPAELGDSAVYLCASSLGLDTEAFFGQGTRLTVV.

This clone came up many times. Read coverage stops 3 residues before the CDR3 terminus; the germline J gene supplies the remainder. The chain recombines TRBV5-5 with TRBJ2-7; tentative D call: TRBD2 (6 bases). CDR1 and CDR2 (germline): SGHKS, YYEKEE (reference sequence). The CDR3 consists of 14 residues. Trimming stripped 2 bases from V and 5 bases from J, with 14 bases between. Partial CDR3 DNA: TGTGCCAGCAGCTTTGATCGGGGGTTCAACGAG. Encoded protein: CASSFDRGFNE. The full CDR3 is CASSFDRGFNEQYF.

There are many counts of this clone. The observed sequence ends 3 residues before the CDR3 terminus, with the missing tail filled in from the germline J gene. The V gene is TRBV10-3, the J gene TRBJ2-2; 7 bases are a match to TRBD1. The CDR3 totals 13 residues. V lost 10 bases, J lost 6 bases, and 8 bases stayed unmatched. CDR1 ENHRY and CDR2 SYGVKD come from the germline V gene. CDR3 bases read: TGTGCCAGCTCCCGGGACAGCGCCGGGGAG. Translating it yields CASSRDSAGE. The full CDR3 reads CASSRDSAGELFF.

The sample holds many counts of this clone. The sequenced fragment ends 3 residues before the CDR3 boundary, so the rest is inferred from the germline J gene. This chain uses TRBV18 with TRBJ2-7; a possible D gene is TRBD2 (6 bases). Germline V gives CDR1 KGHSH, CDR2 LQKENI. The V end lost 3 bases, the J end lost 3 bases, and 15 bases lay between the germline ends. This CDR3 has 15 residues. The CDR3 loop reads CASSPPGGDYYEQYF. The covered CDR3 bases are TGTGCCAGCTCACCCCCCGGAGGGGATTACTACGAG.

This clone occurred many times. The sequenced CDR3 bases are TGTGCCAGCAATGAACAGGGGTATTATCAGCCC. This translates into CASNEQGYYQP. From start to end, the CDR3 is CASNEQGYYQPQHF. The V call is TRBV6-2 or TRBV6-3, the J call TRBJ1-5; TRBD1 agrees at 7 bases. The read halts 3 residues ahead of the CDR3 end, with the missing end drawn from the germline J gene. Germline V CDR1 and CDR2: MNHEY, SVGEGT. The CDR3 sequence is 14 residues long. V dropped 7 bases and J dropped 5; count of bases not matched to a gene: 8.

This clone was counted many times. The read gets to within 3 residues of the CDR3 end, and the germline J gene fills in the rest. The chain links TRBV6-1 to TRBJ2-7; the match to TRBD1 covers 7 bases. The CDR3 covers 13 residues. Trimming took 4 bases from V and 3 from J; bases not matched to a gene: 3. Germline V gives CDR1 MNHNS, CDR2 SASEGT. The CDR3 bases that were read are TGTGCCAGCAGTGTCCGACAGGGCTACGAG. Translating it yields CASSVRQGYE. From start to end, the CDR3 is CASSVRQGYEQYF.

This clone has a count of ten or more. The read ends 3 residues shy of where the CDR3 ends; the end is completed using the germline J gene. The chain couples TRBV18 to TRBJ1-2, with 7 bases matching TRBD1. There are 14 residues in the CDR3. The V segment lost 6 bases and the J segment 4 bases; nucleotides outside the gene matches: 8. Germline loops: CDR1 KGHSH, CDR2 LQKENI. The CDR3 spells CASSPTGESYGYTF. The DNA read from the CDR3 is TGTGCCAGCTCCCCCACAGGGGAAAGCTATGGC. The full variable domain, its missing parts supplied by reference TRBV18 and TRBJ1-2, is NAGVMQNPRHLVRRRGQEARLRCSPMKGHSHVYWYRQLPEEGLKFMVYLQKENIIDESGMPKERFSAEFPKEGPSILRIQQVVRGDSAAYFCASSPTGESYGYTFGSGTRLTVV.